Listed below are T cell receptor beta chains from one sample, sequenced in a study. TCRdb recomputed calls from the 5' RACE reads with MiXCR, one row per CDR3 protein. The sample records some 32,000 distinct CDR3 sequences, roughly a quarter being singletons. The sample taken for sequencing was memory CD4+ T cells sorted from blood. The source is a female donor with breast cancer. Both conserved end residues are trimmed from each CDR3. Fields, in order: V gene, CDR3 protein.

TRBV3-1,ASSQLGPNTGDTEAF
TRBV7-8,ASSHRPGRLKDQETQY
TRBV12-3/TRBV12-4,ASSLWIDEQF
TRBV5-1,ASSLDSSPQY
TRBV7-9,ASSTQDGGPYPQETQY
TRBV5-1,ASSFRTINEQF
TRBV7-6,ASSRGLAQSSYNEQF
TRBV7-6,ASSETSGRPSEQF
TRBV7-9,ASGLGQETQY
TRBV7-3,ASLEVTYEQY
TRBV20-1,STRSSVGASDTQY
TRBV6-1,ASSTSGVGTEAF
TRBV28,ASSRRGHKNTEAF
TRBV6-5,ASRPQLADDEQF
TRBV3-1,ASSQDRPNEQF
TRBV20-1,SAGGLAGNQETQC
TRBV18,ASPPPGLAAQH
TRBV5-1,ASTHRDNNEQF
TRBV28,ASSAGPDPYEQY
TRBV6-2/TRBV6-3,ASTGGVGTDQSQH
TRBV27,ASSSGGTGIEQY
TRBV6-5,ASSQGGNQPQH
TRBV4-1,ASSQDQRGANYEQY
TRBV15,ATSRLTDTQY
TRBV29-1,SVELDQLNSYEQY
TRBV12-3/TRBV12-4,ASSWGTGQIEQY
TRBV13,ASSHLRAPGTGELF
TRBV9,ASSKRRGTSGIGAYNEQF
TRBV27,ATYAGGPYNEQF
TRBV4-1,ASSLQSSYEQY
TRBV27,ASSFLLGQDYEQY
TRBV6-1,ASNLDRLPETQY
TRBV7-8,ASGRTNGEDNQPQH
TRBV6-5,ASSYSTTGVTEAF
TRBV5-1,ASSPHGTGRETQY
TRBV5-1,ASSLTVPGELF
TRBV7-2,ASSLGLWNTEAF
TRBV4-1,ASSQYYGNSGNTIY
TRBV24-1,ATSDLWQGAGEQF
TRBV5-1,ASSLDRGFTDTQY
TRBV6-2/TRBV6-3,VSSRGTSGSTDTQY
TRBV9,ASSSRSPLGADTQY
TRBV12-3/TRBV12-4,ASSYSDPEAF
TRBV10-3,AISRRDRDPEQY
TRBV2,ASSGSVYEQY
TRBV7-6,ASSTPESNTGELF
TRBV5-1,ASSLGDRNTEAF
TRBV27,ASSLSSFYEQY
TRBV25-1,ASSEWGAEDGYT
TRBV4-2,ASSQVLQSYEQY
TRBV6-2/TRBV6-3,ASSYSTGNTEAF
TRBV20-1,SALRDRATNEKLF
TRBV7-6,ASRPIPGQGSHGELF
TRBV10-3,AGGAGTSGANVLT
TRBV5-1,ASRGGTSQYNEQF
TRBV14,ATEKLPREPSSYNEQF
TRBV7-2,ASSVHRISSKDTQY
TRBV29-1,SGLWQALGNEQF